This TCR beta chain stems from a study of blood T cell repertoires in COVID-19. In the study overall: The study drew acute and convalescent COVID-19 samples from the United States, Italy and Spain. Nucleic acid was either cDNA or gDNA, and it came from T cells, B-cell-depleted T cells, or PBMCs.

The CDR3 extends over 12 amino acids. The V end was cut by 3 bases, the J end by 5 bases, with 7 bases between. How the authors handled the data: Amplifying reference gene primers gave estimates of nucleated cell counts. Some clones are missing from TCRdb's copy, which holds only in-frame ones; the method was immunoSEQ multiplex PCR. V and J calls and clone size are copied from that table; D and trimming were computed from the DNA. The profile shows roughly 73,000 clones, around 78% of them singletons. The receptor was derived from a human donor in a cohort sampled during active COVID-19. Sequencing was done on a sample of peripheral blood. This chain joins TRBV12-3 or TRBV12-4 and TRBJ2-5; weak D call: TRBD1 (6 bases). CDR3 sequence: CASSFQGETQYF. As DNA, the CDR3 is TGTGCCAGCAGTTTCCAGGGGGAGACCCAGTACTTC.